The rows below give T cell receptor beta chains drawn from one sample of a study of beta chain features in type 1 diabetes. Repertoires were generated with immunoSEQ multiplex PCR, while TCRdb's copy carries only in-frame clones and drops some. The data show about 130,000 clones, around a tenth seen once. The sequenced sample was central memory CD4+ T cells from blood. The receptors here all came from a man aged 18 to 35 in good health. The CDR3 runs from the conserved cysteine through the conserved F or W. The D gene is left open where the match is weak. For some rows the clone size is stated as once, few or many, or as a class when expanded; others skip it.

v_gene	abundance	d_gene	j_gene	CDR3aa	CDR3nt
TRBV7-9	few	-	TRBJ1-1	CASSFSGNTEAFF	TGTGCCAGCAGCTTTTCAGGGAACACTGAAGCTTTCTTT
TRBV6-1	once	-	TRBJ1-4	CASSGDRSHTNEKLFF	TGTGCCAGCAGTGGAGACAGGTCGCACACTAATGAAAAACTGTTTTTT
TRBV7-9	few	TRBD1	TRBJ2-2	CASSSTGDGGELFF	TGTGCCAGCAGCTCAACAGGGGATGGCGGGGAGCTGTTTTTT
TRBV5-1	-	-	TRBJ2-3	CASTRQGLLSDTQYF	TGCGCCAGCACGCGGCAGGGTCTTTTGTCAGATACGCAGTATTTT
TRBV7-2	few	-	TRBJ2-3	CASSSYTQYF	TGTGCCAGCAGCAGCTATACGCAGTATTTT
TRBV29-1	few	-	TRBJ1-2	CSVEGYRGSGYTF	TGCAGCGTTGAGGGATATCGGGGGAGTGGCTACACCTTC
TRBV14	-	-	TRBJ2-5	CASSQAQSETQYF	TGTGCCAGCAGCCAAGCCCAGTCGGAGACCCAGTACTTC
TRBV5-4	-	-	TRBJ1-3	CASSLVGSGSGNTIYF	TGTGCCAGCAGCTTGGTGGGCAGCGGCTCTGGAAACACCATATATTTT
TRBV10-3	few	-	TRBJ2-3	CAISESSGGTDTQYF	TGTGCCATCAGTGAGTCATCGGGGGGCACAGATACGCAGTATTTT
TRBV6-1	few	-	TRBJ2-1	CASSEGGAPYNEQFF	TGTGCCAGCAGTGAGGGGGGGGCCCCCTACAATGAGCAGTTCTTC
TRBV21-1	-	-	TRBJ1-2	CANGQGETNYGYTF	TGTGCCAACGGACAGGGGGAAACTAACTATGGCTACACCTTC
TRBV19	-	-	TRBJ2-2	CASSDGGELFF	TGTGCCAGTTCAGATGGCGGGGAGCTGTTTTTT
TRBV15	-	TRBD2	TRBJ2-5	CATKKPGTSAQETQYF	TGTGCCACCAAAAAACCCGGGACTAGCGCACAAGAGACCCAGTACTTC
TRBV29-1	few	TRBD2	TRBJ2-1	CSVAWRPGGGPYNEQFF	TGCAGCGTTGCGTGGCGGCCGGGGGGGGGCCCCTACAATGAGCAGTTCTTC
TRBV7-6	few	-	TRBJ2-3	CASSQAADTQYF	TGTGCCAGCAGCCAAGCGGCAGATACGCAGTATTTT
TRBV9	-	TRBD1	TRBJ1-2	CASSEYPGGSYGYTF	TGTGCCAGCAGCGAATATCCAGGGGGGAGCTATGGCTACACCTTC
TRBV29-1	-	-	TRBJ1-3	CSASTGGNTIYF	TGCAGCGCTTCGACGGGTGGAAACACCATATATTTT
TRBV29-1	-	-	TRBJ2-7	CSVTGLGNEQYF	TGCAGCGTTACGGGGTTGGGGAACGAGCAGTACTTC
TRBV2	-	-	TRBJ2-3	CASRGLRQSRMDTDTQYF	TGTGCCAGCAGGGGACTTCGACAGTCGCGAATGGACACAGATACGCAGTATTTT
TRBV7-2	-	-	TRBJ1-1	CASSFDRATEAFF	TGTGCCAGCAGCTTCGATCGCGCGACTGAAGCTTTCTTT
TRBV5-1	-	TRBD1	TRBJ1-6	CASSLEGTVNSPLHF	TGCGCCAGCAGCTTGGAGGGGACAGTTAATTCACCCCTCCACTTT
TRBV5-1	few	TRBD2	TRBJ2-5	CASSGIAGGSETQYF	TGCGCCAGCAGCGGGATAGCGGGGGGGTCGGAGACCCAGTACTTC
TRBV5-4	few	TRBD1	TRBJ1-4	CASSQRTGGLNEKLFF	TGTGCCAGCAGTCAACGGACAGGGGGCCTTAATGAAAAACTGTTTTTT
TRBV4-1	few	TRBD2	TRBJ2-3	CASSLTRVTSGGTASTDTQYF	TGCGCCAGCAGCCTAACGAGGGTGACTAGCGGGGGGACCGCTAGCACAGATACGCAGTATTTT
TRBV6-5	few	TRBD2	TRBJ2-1	CASSSPTSVSYNEQFF	TGTGCCAGCAGTTCCCCGACTAGCGTCTCCTACAATGAGCAGTTCTTC
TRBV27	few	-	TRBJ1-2	CASSFRGNYGYTF	TGTGCCAGCAGTTTCAGAGGGAACTATGGCTACACCTTC
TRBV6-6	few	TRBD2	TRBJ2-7	CASYPGGGQGIYEQYF	TGTGCCAGCTATCCGGGGGGTGGGCAGGGAATCTACGAGCAGTACTTC
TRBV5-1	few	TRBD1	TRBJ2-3	CASSLGTGSPTDTQYF	TGCGCCAGCAGCTTGGGGACAGGGAGCCCCACAGATACGCAGTATTTT